The 20 T cell receptor beta chains below come from one sample, sequenced in a study of T cells after yellow fever vaccination (dated by TCRdb to about 2019). The sample's treatment or condition label, decoded: live attenuated yellow fever vaccine strain. The library relied on 5' RACE. TCRdb records Illumina HiSeq 2500 as the sequencer. TCRdb reprocessing: public reads trimmed at Q25 with fastp, clones called with MiXCR, in-frame beta chains kept. Identical CDR3 protein sequences are pooled into one entry, listed with their most common genes and DNA. In this sample the table shows 100,000 to 150,000 distinct CDR3 sequences, under 8% of which occur a single time. Together, the top ten hold about 2.7% of the sample. The sample consisted of CD4+ T cells sorted from PBMCs, taken 10 to 11 days after the first yellow fever vaccination. The source is a man between 18 and 29 years old who received the YFV17D yellow fever vaccine.

This clonotype was found many times. This rearrangement joins TRBV12-3 or TRBV12-4 to TRBJ2-5; tentative D call: TRBD2 (5 bases). V lost 6 bases and J 5 bases, leaving 10 bases between the germline ends. The CDR3 consists of 12 residues. The CDR3 DNA is TGTGCCAGCAGGCTAGGCGGGGAGACCCAGTACTTC. It is translated as CASRLGGETQYF.

This clonotype has ten or more counts. The conserved closing phenylalanine or tryptophan is absent in this CDR3, likely reflecting a read error. The rearrangement joins TRBV7-2 to TRBJ1-2; 7 bases fit TRBD1. Germline V gene sequence: CDR1 SGHTA, CDR2 FQGNSA. J gave up 4 bases and V 6 bases, and 5 bases lay outside the gene matches. This CDR3 has 13 residues. The CDR3 loop is CASRTRDSYGYTY. Written as DNA, the CDR3 is TGTGCCAGCAGGACACGGGACAGCTATGGCTACACCTAC.

The table lists this clonotype with a few counts. The J gene is TRBJ2-1, the V gene TRBV6-2 or TRBV6-3; 7 bases agree with TRBD1. Germline values: CDR1 MNHEY, CDR2 SVGEGT. With 6 bases clipped from V and 11 bases from J, the junction kept 7 bases outside the gene matches. This CDR3 is 12 amino acids long. The CDR3 loop reads CASSPRTGQQFF. The CDR3 DNA reads TGTGCCAGCAGCCCTAGGACAGGCCAGCAGTTCTTC.

There are many counts of this clonotype. This sequence joins TRBV11-2 and TRBJ2-2, with 10 positions matching TRBD1. V lost 6 bases, J lost 3 bases, and 7 bases stayed unmatched. Germline CDR1 SGHAT, CDR2 FQNNGV. The CDR3 is made up of 16 amino acids. The DNA of the CDR3 is TGTGCCAGCAGGCTCGCCGGGACAGGGGACACCGGGGAGCTGTTTTTT. Its translation is CASRLAGTGDTGELFF.

This clonotype was counted at least ten times. The V call is TRBV6-2 or TRBV6-3, the J call TRBJ2-2; a weak D match, TRBD1 (6 bases). V gave up 6 bases and J gave up 9 bases, with 23 bases separating them. This CDR3 is built from 16 residues. Germline V gene lookup returns CDR1 MNHEY and CDR2 SVGEGT. CDR3: CASSKPGHSSIWELFF. CDR3 DNA sequence: TGTGCCAGCAGCAAGCCGGGACATTCCTCGATCTGGGAGCTGTTTTTT.

About this clonotype itself: Given a much more abundant clone one base away, this may be a read error. The chain has TRBV6-5 and TRBJ1-1; D call uncertain. This CDR3 is built from 13 residues. The V end was cut by 2 bases, the J end by 6 bases, with 10 bases between. The germline gives CDR1 MNHEY, CDR2 SVGAGI. The CDR3 coding sequence is TGTGCCAGCAGTTACGGAGATAGCGCTGAAGCTTTCTTT. Amino acid sequence: CASSYGDSAEAFF.

The chain joins TRBV20-1 to TRBJ2-4, with no clear D. This CDR3 is 14 amino acids long. The V gene lost 1 base and the J gene lost 3 bases, with 10 bases spanning the gap. Germline V gene sequence: CDR1 DFQATT, CDR2 SNEGSKA (reference sequence). The CDR3 DNA follows: TGCAGTGCTAGAGTAGGCACTGACAAAAACATTCAGTACTTC. This gives the protein CSARVGTDKNIQYF.

This clonotype was seen a handful of times. V is TRBV20-1 and J is TRBJ2-2, with TRBD2 matching over 7 bases. V was pared by 6 bases and J by 6 bases, with 13 bases of the junction left unmatched. From germline, CDR1 is DFQATT and CDR2 SNEGSKA (reference sequence). The CDR3 has 15 residues. The CDR3 coding sequence is TGCAGTGCCCCGCCGGCTAGCGGAGGTGCCGGGGAGCTGTTTTTT. This encodes CSAPPASGGAGELFF.

This clonotype was found many times. J is TRBJ2-1 and V is TRBV5-1; the match to TRBD2 covers 10 bases. This CDR3 spans 15 amino acids. From germline, CDR1 is SGHRS and CDR2 YFSETQ. J lost 8 bases, V lost 4 bases, and 9 bases had no gene match. DNA for the CDR3: TGCGCCAGCAGCATGGCTAGCGGGGGTTTAGATGAGCAGTTCTTC. Translated: CASSMASGGLDEQFF.

This clonotype was seen ten or more times. This chain connects TRBV20-1 to TRBJ1-4, with D maybe TRBD1 (5 bases). CDR3 length: 12 amino acids. Trimming took off 3 bases at V and 10 bases at J, with 12 bases between the two ends. Germline V lookup: CDR1 DFQATT, CDR2 SNEGSKA (reference sequence). CDR3 nucleotides: TGCAGTGCTAGCGGGGGAGAGGTAAAACTGTTTTTT. It is translated as CSASGGEVKLFF.

This clonotype was found many times. The chain is built from TRBV28 and TRBJ2-3; TRBD2 aligns across 7 bases. CDR1 is MDHEN, CDR2 SYDVKM, per germline. CDR3 size: 14 residues. V dropped 6 bases and J dropped 3; count of bases not matched to a gene: 6. The CDR3 sequence: CASRTAGGTDTQYF. CDR3 sequence (DNA): TGTGCCAGCAGAACGGCCGGGGGGACAGATACGCAGTATTTT.

This clonotype has ten or more counts. The chain has TRBV6-6 and TRBJ2-6; TRBD2 is a possible D gene (6 bases). The CDR3 consists of 13 residues. V lost 11 bases and J 0 bases, leaving 8 bases between the germline ends. The germline V gene encodes CDR1 MNHNY and CDR2 SVGAGI (reference sequence). CDR3 sequence: CAGLNSGANVLTF. In DNA, the CDR3 is TGTGCCGGACTAAACTCTGGGGCCAACGTCCTGACTTTC.

This clonotype has a count of ten or more. The chain is built from TRBV20-1 and TRBJ1-5, with D maybe TRBD1 (5 bases). The germline V and J ends were trimmed by 4 bases and 2 bases, with 15 bases remaining between them. The CDR3 length is 15 residues. CDR1 is DFQATT and CDR2 is SNEGSKA in the germline V gene (reference sequence). The CDR3: CSAKGLGMGNQPQHF. CDR3 bases: TGCAGTGCTAAGGGGTTAGGAATGGGCAATCAGCCCCAGCATTTT.

This clonotype occurred a few times. This chain links TRBV25-1 with TRBJ2-7; a possible D gene is TRBD2 (6 bases). The germline V gene has CDR1 MGHDK and CDR2 SYGVNS. The CDR3 is 16 residues long. V shed 3 bases and J shed 5 bases, with 20 bases lying between them. Written as DNA, the CDR3 is TGTGCCAGCAGTGAGGGTGGTAGCGGTCTATCAGACGAGCAGTACTTC. Translation gives CASSEGGSGLSDEQYF.

This clonotype was seen at least ten times. DNA for the CDR3: TGTGCCAGCAGCTGGGGGGGGGGAACCTACGAGCAGTACGTC. Encoded protein: CASSWGGGTYEQYV. This chain joins TRBV7-9 and TRBJ2-7; TRBD2 matches 7 bases. The J segment lost 2 bases and the V segment lost 4 bases, leaving 5 bases of the junction unmatched. The germline V gene encodes CDR1 SEHNR and CDR2 FQNEAQ (reference sequence). This CDR3 is built from 14 residues.

This clonotype was counted ten times or more. The V and J genes are TRBV24-1 and TRBJ2-3; a weak D match, TRBD1 (5 bases). V lost 0 bases, J lost 6 bases, and 12 bases lay in between. Germline CDR1 is KGHDR and CDR2 is SFDVKD. The CDR3 has 15 amino acids. The CDR3 DNA sequence: TGTGCCACCAGTGATTTGATTGGGGCCCTGGATACGCAGTATTTT. Translating gives CATSDLIGALDTQYF.

Many counts were recorded for this clonotype. The chain couples TRBV4-3 to TRBJ2-5; D not certain. V was trimmed by 0 bases and J by 7 bases, leaving 6 bases between them. Germline V lookup: CDR1 LGHNA, CDR2 YSLEER. This CDR3 has 12 amino acids. The CDR3 region has the DNA TGCGCCAGCAGCCAAGATTTGGGGACCCAGTACTTC. This translates into CASSQDLGTQYF.

The CDR3 DNA is TGTGCCAGCATAACCGGGGCCACCATAAACACTGAAGCTTTCTTT. It encodes CASITGATINTEAFF. The V gene is TRBV28, the J gene TRBJ1-1; D might be TRBD1 (5 bases). CDR3 size: 15 residues. Germline lookup yields CDR1 MDHEN and CDR2 SYDVKM. V was trimmed by 7 bases and J by 2 bases, leaving 17 bases between them.

CDR3 protein: CSVVFRAYEQYF. The DNA of the CDR3 is TGCAGCGTCGTTTTTAGGGCCTACGAGCAGTACTTC. The chain recombines TRBV29-1 with TRBJ2-7; D unresolved. The CDR3 runs 12 residues. Germline CDR1 reads SQVTM; CDR2 reads ANQGSEA. Trimming cost V 6 bases and J 2 bases, with 11 bases left between them.

This clonotype has a count of ten or more. The V call is TRBV7-2, the J call TRBJ2-5; possible D gene TRBD2, 7 bases. The CDR3 length is 13 residues. Trimming pared 5 bases from V and 5 bases from J, leaving 12 bases between. Germline CDR1 reads SGHTA; CDR2 reads FQGNSA. CDR3 residues: CASSRGGLETQYF. CDR3 sequence (DNA): TGTGCCAGCAGCAGGGGGGGGTTGGAGACCCAGTACTTC.